The clone carrying this T cell receptor (beta chain) appeared once. The germline CDR1 and CDR2 sequences are SGHVS and FNYEAQ. The CDR3 totals 13 residues. V dropped 6 bases and J dropped 4 bases, with 12 bases sitting between them. Patients were all untreated before their thyroid surgery. Per the study methods: Clinicopathological groups of papillary thyroid cancer showed CDR3 differences that were used to build a distant-metastasis classifier. TCRdb re-called the PCR reads with MiXCR. The V and J calls were determined by TCRdb, not by the authors. The top ten clones hold around 16% of a sample with fewer than 20,000 clones, around 30% of them seen once. The sample is drawn from a study of metastatic and nonmetastatic thyroid tumors.

This chain links TRBV7-6 with TRBJ1-1; the D is unclear. The sequenced material came from tumor tissue. The clonotype comes from a female donor with papillary thyroid cancer or a benign thyroid nodule (not recorded which). Some clones in this sample may be carry-over from other donors' samples. In DNA, the CDR3 is TGTGCCAGCAGACAGAACTGGCTCACTGAAGCTTTCTTT. Its protein product is CASRQNWLTEAFF.